These 8 T cell receptor beta chains originate from one sample sequenced in a study of blood T cells in healthy people across ages. The second PCR ran roughly 7 to 12 cycles with a sample-barcoded 5' primer and J-beta primers. TCRdb fed the 5' RACE reads into MiXCR, producing one record per CDR3 protein. The profile shows some 640,000 distinct CDR3 sequences, around half of them singletons. Input material: blood. These receptors all come from a woman aged 60-70 years in good health.

The gene calls are TRBV11-2 and TRBJ2-2; possible D gene TRBD2, 5 bases. V lost 3 bases and J lost 2, with 10 bases in between. The CDR3 consists of 15 residues. CDR1 and CDR2 (germline): SGHAT, FQNNGV. In nucleotides, the CDR3 is TGTGCCAGCAGCTTCGCGGGTAGCAACACCGGGGAGCTGTTTTTT. Its translation is CASSFAGSNTGELFF.

The chain has TRBV7-8 and TRBJ2-7, with 9 bases identical to TRBD2. This CDR3 spans 15 amino acids. Germline V CDR1 and CDR2: SGHVS, FQNEAQ. The ends lost 5 bases at V and 4 bases at J; junction bases unmatched: 9. CDR3 sequence: CASSLRTSVIYEQYF. CDR3 nucleotides: TGTGCCAGCAGCCTCCGGACTAGCGTTATTTACGAGCAGTACTTC.

In this sample, this clonotype turned up a few times. This rearrangement joins TRBV7-9 to TRBJ2-3; maybe TRBD2 (6 bases). Trimming removed 5 bases from V and 5 bases from J, with 20 bases in between. Germline V CDR1 and CDR2: SEHNR, FQNEAQ (reference sequence). The CDR3 length is 16 residues. CDR3 protein: CASSHWGERSLDTQYF. CDR3 sequence (DNA): TGTGCCAGCAGCCATTGGGGGGAGAGAAGTTTAGATACGCAGTATTTT.

This clonotype was counted many times. This sequence joins TRBV28 and TRBJ2-6, with D possibly TRBD1 on 5 matching bases. The germline V and J ends were trimmed by 2 bases and 2 bases, with 7 bases remaining between them. CDR3 length: 15 amino acids. Germline CDR1 reads MDHEN; CDR2 reads SYDVKM. The CDR3 nucleotides are TGTGCCAGCAGTTTAGCAGGGACTGGGGCCAACGTCCTGACTTTC. Translation gives CASSLAGTGANVLTF.

The J gene is TRBJ1-1, the V gene TRBV20-1; D gene uncertain. Germline loops: CDR1 DFQATT, CDR2 SNEGSKA (reference sequence). The CDR3 spans 13 residues. The V end was cut by 3 bases, the J end by 0 bases, with 8 bases between. CDR3 nucleotides: TGCAGTGCTAGCTTAACAGTGAACACTGAAGCTTTCTTT. Translated, it gives CSASLTVNTEAFF.

In this sample, this clonotype turned up a few times. The chain combines TRBV29-1 with TRBJ2-3, with a weak D call TRBD1 (6 bases). CDR3 size: 15 residues. Trimming removed 4 bases from V and 6 bases from J, with 20 bases in between. Germline-derived CDR1 and CDR2 are SQVTM and ANQGSEA. CDR3 loop: CSVAVGRGPEDTQYF. CDR3 coding DNA: TGCAGCGTTGCGGTCGGCAGGGGCCCTGAGGATACGCAGTATTTT.

V gene TRBV20-1 combines with J gene TRBJ1-1, with a possible D match to TRBD1 (5 bases). CDR3 size: 12 residues. V was shortened by 6 bases and J by 7 bases, with 15 bases between the two germline ends. Germline lookup yields CDR1 DFQATT and CDR2 SNEGSKA (reference sequence). CDR3: CSANQGPGEAFF. The DNA of the CDR3 is TGCAGTGCCAACCAGGGTCCGGGTGAAGCTTTCTTT.

The chain employs TRBV9 and TRBJ2-7; 8 positions match TRBD2. Germline assignment: CDR1 SGDLS and CDR2 YYNGEE. The CDR3 contains 14 residues. J gave up 3 bases and V 3 bases, and 5 bases lay outside the gene matches. The CDR3 loop reads CASSAGTRNYEQYF. The CDR3 region has the DNA TGTGCCAGCAGCGCCGGGACTAGGAACTACGAGCAGTACTTC.